The entry below gives a single T cell receptor beta chain sequence along with its context. The junction departs from germline at one end; a sequencing error may be responsible. The sample comes from a study of PD-L1 blockade in urothelial cancer. Study details: Typically, measured as a median, blood samples had 130,000 to 150,000 T cells.

The sample's time point: pretreatment peripheral blood. The CDR3 consists of 15 residues. The germline V gene has CDR1 MNHEY and CDR2 SMNVEV (reference sequence). This table comes from immunoSEQ multiplex PCR, and its TCRdb copy is limited to in-frame clones, with some not included. The data hold roughly 51,000 clones, with approximately 79% observed a single time. This sequence joins TRBV27 and TRBJ1-2; 10 nucleotides align to TRBD1. The receptor's source is a man between 65 and 79 years old with urothelial cancer. The sequencing used PBMCs, collected around atezolizumab (anti-PD-L1) treatment. The CDR3 nucleotides are TGTGCCAGCAGTCCCATGGGACAGGGGATCTATGGCTGCACCTTC. This codes for CASSPMGQGIYGCTF.